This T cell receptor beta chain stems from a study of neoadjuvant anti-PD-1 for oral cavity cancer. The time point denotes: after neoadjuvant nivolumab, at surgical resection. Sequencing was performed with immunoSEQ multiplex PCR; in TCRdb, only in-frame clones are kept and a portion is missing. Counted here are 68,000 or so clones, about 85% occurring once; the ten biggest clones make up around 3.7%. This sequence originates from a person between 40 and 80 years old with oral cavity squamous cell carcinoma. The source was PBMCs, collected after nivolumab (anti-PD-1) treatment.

The CDR3 region is CAWSVWGYSSYEQYF. The CDR3 DNA reads as TGTGCCTGGAGTGTATGGGGGTACAGCTCCTACGAGCAGTACTTC. The chain is built from TRBV30 and TRBJ2-7; D possibly matches TRBD1 or TRBD2 (5 bases each). In germline, CDR1 is GTSNPN, CDR2 SVGIG (reference sequence). The CDR3 has 15 amino acids. The V end lost 0 bases, the J end lost 0 bases, and 12 bases lay between the germline ends.